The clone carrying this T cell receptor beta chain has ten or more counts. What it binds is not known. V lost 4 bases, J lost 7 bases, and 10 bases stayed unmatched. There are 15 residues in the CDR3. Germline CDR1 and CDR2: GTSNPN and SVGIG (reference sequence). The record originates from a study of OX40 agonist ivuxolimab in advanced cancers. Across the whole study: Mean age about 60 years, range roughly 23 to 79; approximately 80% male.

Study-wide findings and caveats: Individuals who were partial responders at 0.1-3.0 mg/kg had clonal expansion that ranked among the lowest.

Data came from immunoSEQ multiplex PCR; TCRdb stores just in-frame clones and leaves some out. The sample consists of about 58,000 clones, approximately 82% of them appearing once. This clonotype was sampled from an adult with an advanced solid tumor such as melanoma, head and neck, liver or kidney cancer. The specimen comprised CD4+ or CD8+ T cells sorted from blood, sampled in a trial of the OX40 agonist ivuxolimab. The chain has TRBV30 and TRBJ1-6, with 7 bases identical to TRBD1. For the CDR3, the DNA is TGTGCCTGGACCGCTCCGGGACAGCTAAATTCACCCCTCCACTTT. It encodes CAWTAPGQLNSPLHF.